The rows below give T cell receptor beta chains drawn from one sample of a study of shared clonotypes between healthy human individuals. The data were produced by immunoSEQ multiplex PCR, yet TCRdb's version contains in-frame clones alone and is incomplete. The sample holds 2 million to 2.5 million clones, 85% to 95% seen once. Sequenced input: naive CD4+ T cells from PBMCs. The receptors stem from a man aged 18 to 35 in good health. Some clones in this sample may be carry-over from other donors' samples. Each CDR3 is given with its conserved first and last residue. Each record gives: clone size, J gene, D gene, V gene, CDR3 protein. The D gene is left open where the match is weak. The size of a clone is reported for some rows only, either as once, few or many, or as a class for expanded clones.

abundance: NA
j_gene: TRBJ2-3
d_gene: NA
v_gene: TRBV6-6
CDR3aa: CASSYSRPPLDTQYF

abundance: NA
j_gene: TRBJ2-1
d_gene: NA
v_gene: TRBV29-1
CDR3aa: CSSSEQFF

abundance: once
j_gene: TRBJ2-7
d_gene: NA
v_gene: TRBV4-2
CDR3aa: CASSQEDRTYEQYF

abundance: NA
j_gene: TRBJ2-5
d_gene: NA
v_gene: TRBV7-6
CDR3aa: CATSGRLRETQYF

abundance: NA
j_gene: TRBJ2-5
d_gene: NA
v_gene: TRBV6-5
CDR3aa: CASSGTPYQETQYF

abundance: NA
j_gene: TRBJ1-3
d_gene: NA
v_gene: TRBV15
CDR3aa: CATSRDFGNTIYF

abundance: NA
j_gene: TRBJ1-4
d_gene: NA
v_gene: TRBV29-1
CDR3aa: CSVTPQGATNEKLFF

abundance: NA
j_gene: TRBJ2-2
d_gene: TRBD1
v_gene: TRBV6-6
CDR3aa: CASSPGQARTGELFF

abundance: NA
j_gene: TRBJ2-5
d_gene: TRBD1
v_gene: TRBV6-1
CDR3aa: CASRDRDRGFQTQYF

abundance: NA
j_gene: TRBJ1-1
d_gene: NA
v_gene: TRBV6-5
CDR3aa: CASSYSKNTEAFF